The subject of this entry is one T cell receptor beta chain. The sample originates from a study of shared clonotypes between healthy human individuals. Sequenced by immunoSEQ multiplex PCR; TCRdb stores in-frame clones only, minus some. The table records some 2,100,000 clones, approximately 94% of them present only once. This CDR3 has 16 residues. Germline assignment: CDR1 SGDLS and CDR2 YYNGEE. Trimming stripped 0 bases from V and 5 bases from J, with 17 bases between. This receptor was taken from a man between 18 and 35 years old in good health. Sequenced: naive CD4+ T cells sorted from blood. Subset indicated: CD45RA+ positively selected. The J gene is TRBJ1-2, the V gene TRBV9, with D uncertain. In DNA form, the CDR3 reads TGTGCCAGCAGCGTAGAATCACTGAACCTACCTTATGGCTACACCTTC. As protein: CASSVESLNLPYGYTF.